These 5 T cell receptor beta chains originate from one sample sequenced in a study of T cells in Graves' hyperthyroidism and ophthalmopathy. TCR beta CDR3 region amplification was performed from RNA transcripts. In the first-round RT-PCR of the TCR CDR3, the HTBI primer set was used. One entry per CDR3 protein results from TCRdb running MiXCR on the multiplex PCR reads. Of over 550,000 distinct CDR3 sequences in the sample, over 15% were seen once. Sequencing used blood. These receptors all come from a woman younger than 30 with Graves' hyperthyroidism.

V and J are TRBV29-1 and TRBJ2-1; possibly TRBD1 or TRBD2 for D (5 bases each). CDR1 is SQVTM, CDR2 ANQGSEA, per germline. This CDR3 region has 11 residues. The germline V and J ends were trimmed by 6 bases and 6 bases, with 9 bases remaining between them. The CDR3 DNA follows: TGCAGCGTCGGGACCCCCAATGAGCAGTTCTTC. This encodes CSVGTPNEQFF.

The chain employs TRBV24-1 and TRBJ2-5; D remains unclear. The CDR3 runs to 15 residues. Germline lookup yields CDR1 KGHDR and CDR2 SFDVKD. Trimming removed 0 bases at V and 0 bases at J, with 7 bases between. CDR3: CATSDLEDHQETQYF. Written as DNA, the CDR3 is TGTGCCACCAGTGATTTGGAGGACCACCAAGAGACCCAGTACTTC.

The table lists this clonotype with many counts. The rearrangement joins TRBV2 to TRBJ2-1; 10 bases align to TRBD2. Trimming removed 2 bases from V and 5 bases from J; junction bases left unmatched: 3. The CDR3 spans 15 residues. Looked up from germline, CDR1 is SNHLY and CDR2 is FYNNEI. CDR3 sequence reads: CASSEWLAGDNEQFF. CDR3 DNA: TGTGCCAGCAGTGAATGGCTAGCGGGAGACAATGAGCAGTTCTTC.

There are a few counts of this clonotype. The V and J genes are TRBV12-3 or TRBV12-4 and TRBJ1-3; D is undetermined. There are 15 residues in the CDR3. With 2 bases removed from V and 1 base from J, the gap between germline ends came to 9 bases. The CDR3 DNA sequence: TGTGCCAGCAGTTTAATGGGAATATCTGGAAACACCATATATTTT. This codes for CASSLMGISGNTIYF.

This clonotype was counted at least ten times. The rearrangement joins TRBV3-1 to TRBJ2-2; 7 nucleotides line up with TRBD1. V was pared by 1 base and J by 5 bases, with 10 bases of the junction left unmatched. This CDR3 spans 17 amino acids. Looked up from germline, CDR1 is LGHDT and CDR2 is YNNKEL (reference sequence). CDR3 amino acids: CASSQVGAGGRTGELFF. DNA of the CDR3: TGTGCCAGCAGCCAAGTTGGGGCAGGGGGAAGGACCGGGGAGCTGTTTTTT. The entire variable domain, with the rest obtained from reference TRBV3-1 and TRBJ2-2, is as follows: DTAVSQTPKYLVTQMGNDKSIKCEQNLGHDTMYWYKQDSKKFLKIMFSYNNKELIINETVPNRFSPKSPDKAHLNLHINSLELGDSAVYFCASSQVGAGGRTGELFFGEGSRLTVL.